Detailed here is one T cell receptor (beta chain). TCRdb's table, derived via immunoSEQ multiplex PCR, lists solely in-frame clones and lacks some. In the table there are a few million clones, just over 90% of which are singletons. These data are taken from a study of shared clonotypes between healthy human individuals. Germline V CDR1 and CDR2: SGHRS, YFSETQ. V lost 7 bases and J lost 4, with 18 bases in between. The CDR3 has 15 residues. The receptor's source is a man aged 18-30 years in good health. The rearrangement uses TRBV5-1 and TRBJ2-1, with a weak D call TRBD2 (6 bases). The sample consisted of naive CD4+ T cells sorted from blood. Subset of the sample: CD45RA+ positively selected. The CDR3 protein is CASSGTGGPYNEQFF. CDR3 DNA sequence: TGCGCCAGCTCCGGGACTGGAGGACCTTACAATGAGCAGTTCTTC.